This record looks at one T cell receptor (beta chain) sequence and its context. The CDR3 consists of 13 residues. The germline V gene encodes CDR1 LGHNA and CDR2 YSLEER. V dropped 4 bases and J dropped 6 bases, with 13 bases sitting between them. These data originate in a study of glioma-infiltrating T cells after dendritic cell vaccination. The time point denotes: after dendritic cell vaccination, including at tumor progression/relapse. Generated by immunoSEQ multiplex PCR, the TCRdb table keeps only in-frame clones and is missing some. The sample shows about 9,200 clones, approximately 77% of them seen only once.

The chain carries TRBV4-3 and TRBJ2-7; D unresolved. This sequence was found in a human donor with glioblastoma. Sequenced here: blood, sampled after dendritic cell vaccination. The CDR3 DNA reads TGCGCCAGCAGCCTCCGGGTAATGGGCGAGCAGTACTTC. It is translated as CASSLRVMGEQYF.